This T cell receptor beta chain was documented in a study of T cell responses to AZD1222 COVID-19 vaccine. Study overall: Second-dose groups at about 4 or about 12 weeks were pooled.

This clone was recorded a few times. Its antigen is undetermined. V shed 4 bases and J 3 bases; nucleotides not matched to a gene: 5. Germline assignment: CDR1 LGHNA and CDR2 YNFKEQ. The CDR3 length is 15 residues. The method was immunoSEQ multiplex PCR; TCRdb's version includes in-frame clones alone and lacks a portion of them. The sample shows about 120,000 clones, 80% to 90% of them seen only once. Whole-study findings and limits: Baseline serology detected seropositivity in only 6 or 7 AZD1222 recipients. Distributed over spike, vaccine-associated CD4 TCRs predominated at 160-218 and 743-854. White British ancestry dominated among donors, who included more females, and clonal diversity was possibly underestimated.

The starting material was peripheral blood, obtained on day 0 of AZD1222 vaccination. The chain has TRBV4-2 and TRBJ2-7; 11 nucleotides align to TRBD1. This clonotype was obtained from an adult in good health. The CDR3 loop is CASSPGQGDFYEQYF. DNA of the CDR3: TGTGCCAGCAGCCCGGGACAGGGGGACTTCTACGAGCAGTACTTC.